This T cell receptor (beta chain) comes out of a study of T cell responses to AZD1222 COVID-19 vaccine. Looking at the study overall: Researchers grouped second doses given at about 4 or about 12 weeks into one pool.

V was cut by 2 bases and J by 2 bases, with 12 bases left in between. The CDR3 length is 15 residues. CDR1 is SNHLY and CDR2 is FYNNEI in the germline V gene. Study-level points and caveats: Nearly half of unique spike-specific TCRs reportedly avoided B.1.351 and B.1.1.7 mutated regions.

Points on this clone: What it binds is unknown.

Sequencing used immunoSEQ multiplex PCR; TCRdb keeps in-frame clones, though not all of them. This table holds under 150,000 clones, approximately 84% found once. The chain employs TRBV2 and TRBJ2-5; D unclear. The source material was peripheral blood, sampled on day 0 of AZD1222 vaccination. This receptor was obtained from an adult in good health. CDR3 amino acids: CASSEMAGPQETQYF. CDR3 nucleotide sequence: TGTGCCAGCAGTGAAATGGCAGGACCACAAGAGACCCAGTACTTC.